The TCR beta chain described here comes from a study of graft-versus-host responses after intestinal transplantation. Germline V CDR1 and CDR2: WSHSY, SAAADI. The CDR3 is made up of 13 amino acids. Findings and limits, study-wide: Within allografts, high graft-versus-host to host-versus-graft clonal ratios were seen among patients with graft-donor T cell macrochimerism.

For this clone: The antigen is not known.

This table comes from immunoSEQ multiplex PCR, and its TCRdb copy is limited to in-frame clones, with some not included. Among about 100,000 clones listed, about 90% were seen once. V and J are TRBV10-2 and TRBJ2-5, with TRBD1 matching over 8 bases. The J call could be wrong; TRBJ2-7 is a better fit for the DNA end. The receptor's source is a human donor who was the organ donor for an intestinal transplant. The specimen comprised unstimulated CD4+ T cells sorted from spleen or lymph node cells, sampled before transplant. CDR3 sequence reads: CASGWTGSYEQYF. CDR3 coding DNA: TGCGCCAGCGGATGGACAGGGAGCTACGAGCAGTACTTC.